A selection of T cell receptor beta chains follows, all from one sample in a study of beta chain features in type 1 diabetes. Assay: immunoSEQ multiplex PCR; the TCRdb copy retains only in-frame clones and omits some. The sample contains a few hundred thousand clones, more than 13% of which appear only once. Sequencing input: naive CD4+ T cells from blood. The receptors here all came from a young woman in good health. Both conserved end residues are part of each CDR3. Each record gives: D gene, J gene, CDR3 length, V gene, clone size, CDR3 DNA, CDR3 protein. D genes are given only for firm matches. Some rows mark clone size as missing; the rest say once, few, many or name a class of expanded clone.

d_call: TRBD2; j_call: TRBJ2-7; cdr3_length: 19; v_call: TRBV14; clone_size: NA; cdr3_nt: TGTGCCAGCAGCCAAGATATCGGGTTAGGACGCGACCGGGGGGACGAGCAGTACTTC; cdr3_aa: CASSQDIGLGRDRGDEQYF
d_call: NA; j_call: TRBJ2-1; cdr3_length: 13; v_call: TRBV6-5; clone_size: few; cdr3_nt: TGTGCCACCCTACGCCGGGAAGGCAATGAGCAGTTCTTC; cdr3_aa: CATLRREGNEQFF
d_call: TRBD1; j_call: TRBJ1-1; cdr3_length: 13; v_call: TRBV2; clone_size: few; cdr3_nt: TGTGCCAGCAGTCGCCGGACAGGCCCGAGTTCTTTCTTT; cdr3_aa: CASSRRTGPSSFF
d_call: NA; j_call: TRBJ2-3; cdr3_length: 14; v_call: TRBV29-1; clone_size: few; cdr3_nt: TGCAGCTCGGCAAGGGGCCAGTCTACAGATACGCAGTATTTT; cdr3_aa: CSSARGQSTDTQYF
d_call: TRBD2; j_call: TRBJ2-1; cdr3_length: 15; v_call: TRBV6-5; clone_size: few; cdr3_nt: TGTGCCAGCAGTCCTAGCGGGCTTAAGGGCAATGAGCAGTTCTTC; cdr3_aa: CASSPSGLKGNEQFF
d_call: TRBD2; j_call: TRBJ2-7; cdr3_length: 16; v_call: TRBV5-1; clone_size: NA; cdr3_nt: TGCGCCAGCAGCACCGGGACTAGCGGGGCCTCCTACGAGCAGTACTTC; cdr3_aa: CASSTGTSGASYEQYF
d_call: NA; j_call: TRBJ2-1; cdr3_length: 17; v_call: TRBV18; clone_size: NA; cdr3_nt: TGTGCCAGCTCACAGAAACTAGAGCTAGGTCCCTACAATGAGCAGTTCTTC; cdr3_aa: CASSQKLELGPYNEQFF
d_call: NA; j_call: TRBJ1-2; cdr3_length: 14; v_call: TRBV27; clone_size: few; cdr3_nt: TGTGCCAGCAGTCCCTATCTCTCCACTGGTGGCTACACCTTC; cdr3_aa: CASSPYLSTGGYTF
d_call: NA; j_call: TRBJ2-7; cdr3_length: 14; v_call: TRBV27; clone_size: few; cdr3_nt: TGTGCCAGCAGTTTAGGAGCCATAGGCTACGAGCAGTACTTC; cdr3_aa: CASSLGAIGYEQYF
d_call: NA; j_call: TRBJ1-1; cdr3_length: 13; v_call: TRBV14; clone_size: few; cdr3_nt: TGTGCCTGTTTTTTGGGCTCAAACACTGAAGCTTTCTTT; cdr3_aa: CACFLGSNTEAFF
d_call: NA; j_call: TRBJ1-2; cdr3_length: 13; v_call: TRBV28; clone_size: few; cdr3_nt: TGTGCCAGCAGTTTACTCACAGGATATGGCTACACCTTC; cdr3_aa: CASSLLTGYGYTF
d_call: TRBD1; j_call: TRBJ1-5; cdr3_length: 15; v_call: TRBV28; clone_size: NA; cdr3_nt: TGTGCCAGCAGTTGGGGGGACAGGGTCAATCAGCCCCAGCATTTT; cdr3_aa: CASSWGDRVNQPQHF
d_call: NA; j_call: TRBJ1-2; cdr3_length: 14; v_call: TRBV15; clone_size: NA; cdr3_nt: TGTGCCACCAGCAGAGACCGGGGGGGGAATGGCTACACCTTC; cdr3_aa: CATSRDRGGNGYTF
d_call: NA; j_call: TRBJ2-2; cdr3_length: 15; v_call: TRBV7-2; clone_size: few; cdr3_nt: TGTGCCAGCAGCTTCCGGGAATCGAACACCGGGGAGCTGTTTTTT; cdr3_aa: CASSFRESNTGELFF
d_call: NA; j_call: TRBJ2-1; cdr3_length: 12; v_call: TRBV11-2; clone_size: NA; cdr3_nt: TGTGCCAGCAGCCTAAACTACAATGAGCAGTTCTTC; cdr3_aa: CASSLNYNEQFF
d_call: TRBD1; j_call: TRBJ2-2; cdr3_length: 15; v_call: TRBV11-3; clone_size: NA; cdr3_nt: TGTGCCAGCAGCCCCCAGGGGGCGAACACCGGGGAGCTGTTTTTT; cdr3_aa: CASSPQGANTGELFF
d_call: NA; j_call: TRBJ1-1; cdr3_length: 14; v_call: TRBV5-4; clone_size: NA; cdr3_nt: TGTGCCAGCAGAATGGCAGGGCGTAGGGCTGAAGCTTTCTTT; cdr3_aa: CASRMAGRRAEAFF
d_call: NA; j_call: TRBJ1-5; cdr3_length: 15; v_call: TRBV7-2; clone_size: NA; cdr3_nt: TGTGCCAGCAGCTCCTGGGAGGTTCGCAATCAGCCCCAGCATTTT; cdr3_aa: CASSSWEVRNQPQHF
d_call: TRBD1; j_call: TRBJ1-5; cdr3_length: 14; v_call: TRBV4-1; clone_size: few; cdr3_nt: TGCGCCAGCAGCCCACACAGGGGGGATCAGCCCCAGCATTTT; cdr3_aa: CASSPHRGDQPQHF
d_call: TRBD2; j_call: TRBJ2-2; cdr3_length: 15; v_call: TRBV5-1; clone_size: NA; cdr3_nt: TGCGCCAGCAGCCGGGGGACTAGCAGCACCGGGGAGCTGTTTTTT; cdr3_aa: CASSRGTSSTGELFF
d_call: TRBD1; j_call: TRBJ1-2; cdr3_length: 16; v_call: TRBV7-9; clone_size: NA; cdr3_nt: TGTGCCAGCAGCGCCCTACAGGGGAAGTATAACTATGGCTACACCTTC; cdr3_aa: CASSALQGKYNYGYTF
d_call: NA; j_call: TRBJ2-1; cdr3_length: 13; v_call: TRBV27; clone_size: NA; cdr3_nt: TGTGCCAGCAGTTCCCGGGTTTCGAATGAGCAGTTCTTC; cdr3_aa: CASSSRVSNEQFF
d_call: NA; j_call: TRBJ1-1; cdr3_length: 15; v_call: TRBV5-1; clone_size: few; cdr3_nt: TGCGCCAGCAGCTTGGGGACTACAGTGAACACTGAAGCTTTCTTT; cdr3_aa: CASSLGTTVNTEAFF
d_call: TRBD2; j_call: TRBJ2-1; cdr3_length: 16; v_call: TRBV7-9; clone_size: few; cdr3_nt: TGTGCCAGCAGCCAATCGCTAGCGGGTAACGACAATGAGCAGTTCTTC; cdr3_aa: CASSQSLAGNDNEQFF
d_call: TRBD2; j_call: TRBJ2-3; cdr3_length: 15; v_call: TRBV29-1; clone_size: few; cdr3_nt: TGCAGCGTGGGGGGACTAGCGGGAGTCACAGATACGCAGTATTTT; cdr3_aa: CSVGGLAGVTDTQYF
d_call: NA; j_call: TRBJ2-7; cdr3_length: 12; v_call: TRBV10-3; clone_size: NA; cdr3_nt: TGTGCCATCAGTGAGTCAGCCCTCGAGCAGTACTTC; cdr3_aa: CAISESALEQYF
d_call: TRBD2; j_call: TRBJ2-7; cdr3_length: 15; v_call: TRBV7-9; clone_size: few; cdr3_nt: TGTGCCAGCAGCTTAGTAGGGCTAGCGGGCTACGAGCAGTACTTC; cdr3_aa: CASSLVGLAGYEQYF
d_call: NA; j_call: TRBJ1-2; cdr3_length: 14; v_call: TRBV14; clone_size: NA; cdr3_nt: TGTGCCAGCAGCCAAGTCCTTCCTAACTATGGCTACACCTTC; cdr3_aa: CASSQVLPNYGYTF
d_call: NA; j_call: TRBJ2-5; cdr3_length: 16; v_call: TRBV9; clone_size: few; cdr3_nt: TGTGCCAGCAGCGTAGGAAATAGCGGCAATCAAGAGACCCAGTACTTC; cdr3_aa: CASSVGNSGNQETQYF
d_call: NA; j_call: TRBJ2-7; cdr3_length: 15; v_call: TRBV10-3; clone_size: few; cdr3_nt: TGTGCCATCAGTGACTGGGAGAGGGAATCCTACGAGCAGTACTTC; cdr3_aa: CAISDWERESYEQYF
d_call: NA; j_call: TRBJ1-3; cdr3_length: 14; v_call: TRBV30; clone_size: NA; cdr3_nt: TGTGCCTGGAGTGACATCACCTCTGGAAACACCATATATTTT; cdr3_aa: CAWSDITSGNTIYF
d_call: NA; j_call: TRBJ2-7; cdr3_length: 9; v_call: TRBV6-4; clone_size: few; cdr3_nt: TGTGCCAATGGGACAGAGCAGTACTTC; cdr3_aa: CANGTEQYF
d_call: NA; j_call: TRBJ1-5; cdr3_length: 16; v_call: TRBV19; clone_size: NA; cdr3_nt: TGTGCCAGTACCAAAAGGCCGGGGGGGGCTCATCAGCCCCAGCATTTT; cdr3_aa: CASTKRPGGAHQPQHF
d_call: TRBD1; j_call: TRBJ2-3; cdr3_length: 15; v_call: TRBV5-4; clone_size: few; cdr3_nt: TGTGCCAGCAGCCCGGGACAGGGGATCACTGATACGCAGTATTTT; cdr3_aa: CASSPGQGITDTQYF
d_call: TRBD1; j_call: TRBJ2-2; cdr3_length: 16; v_call: TRBV5-1; clone_size: NA; cdr3_nt: TGCGCCAGCAGCCGACTCCGGGACAGGGACACCGGGGAGCTGTTTTTT; cdr3_aa: CASSRLRDRDTGELFF
d_call: TRBD1; j_call: TRBJ2-7; cdr3_length: 14; v_call: TRBV27; clone_size: NA; cdr3_nt: TGTGCCAGCAGTACGCCGAACAGGGGCTACGAGCAGTACTTC; cdr3_aa: CASSTPNRGYEQYF
d_call: TRBD2; j_call: TRBJ2-5; cdr3_length: 15; v_call: TRBV30; clone_size: NA; cdr3_nt: TGTGCCTGGTCTTTCAACGGACTAGCGTCTGAGACCCAGTACTTC; cdr3_aa: CAWSFNGLASETQYF
d_call: NA; j_call: TRBJ2-3; cdr3_length: 14; v_call: TRBV12-5; clone_size: few; cdr3_nt: TGTGCTAGTGGCGTGACTAGTTTCTCAGATACGCAGTATTTT; cdr3_aa: CASGVTSFSDTQYF
d_call: TRBD1; j_call: TRBJ2-7; cdr3_length: 14; v_call: TRBV7-9; clone_size: NA; cdr3_nt: TGTGCCGGGGGAGTCGGACAGGGCGCCTACGAGCAGTACTTC; cdr3_aa: CAGGVGQGAYEQYF
d_call: TRBD2; j_call: TRBJ2-3; cdr3_length: 14; v_call: TRBV28; clone_size: few; cdr3_nt: TGTGCCAGCAGGGAGGGGACTAGCAGAGATACGCAGTATTTT; cdr3_aa: CASREGTSRDTQYF
d_call: TRBD1; j_call: TRBJ2-5; cdr3_length: 15; v_call: TRBV11-2; clone_size: NA; cdr3_nt: TGTGCCAGCAGCTTATGGATAACAGGGGCAGAGACCCAGTACTTC; cdr3_aa: CASSLWITGAETQYF
d_call: NA; j_call: TRBJ2-1; cdr3_length: 16; v_call: TRBV11-2; clone_size: few; cdr3_nt: TGTGCCAGCAGCCCCTTACAGGGAAGCTCCTACAATGAGCAGTTCTTC; cdr3_aa: CASSPLQGSSYNEQFF